Presented here are 24 T cell receptor beta chains from one specimen sequenced in a study of read filtering for tumor transcriptome and immune sequencing. The library was built from about 370 ng RNA with molecular barcoded adaptors for alpha/delta and beta/gamma chains. TCRdb recomputed calls from the reads with MiXCR, one row per CDR3 protein. The sample contains around 29,000 distinct CDR3 sequences, around an eighth of which appear only once. The sample was a population of CD138-negative cells sorted from bone marrow. The receptors were gathered from a donor at least 40 years old with multiple myeloma.

This clonotype was counted many times. This chain uses TRBV4-1 with TRBJ1-5, with D possibly TRBD1 on 5 matching bases. V lost 6 bases and J lost 2, with 11 bases in between. Per the germline V gene, CDR1 is MGHRA and CDR2 is YSYEKL. The CDR3 contains 14 residues. CDR3 loop: CASSLQEGNQPQHF. CDR3 bases: TGCGCCAGCAGTCTACAGGAAGGCAATCAGCCCCAGCATTTT.

This clonotype was detected many times. This chain connects TRBV6-6 to TRBJ2-1; D unclear. The V and J ends lost 5 bases and 10 bases respectively, with 9 bases between them. This CDR3 contains 11 residues. The germline gives CDR1 MNHNY, CDR2 SVGAGI (reference sequence). Written as DNA, the CDR3 is TGTGCCAGCAGTACCACCGTCGAGCAGTTCTTC. This translates into CASSTTVEQFF.

This clonotype was observed at least ten times. CDR3 DNA sequence: TGCGCCAGCAGCGTGGATCAGGGGGGGACTAATTCACCCCTCCACTTT. Amino acids: CASSVDQGGTNSPLHF. V is TRBV5-1 and J is TRBJ1-6; 7 bases agree with TRBD1. This CDR3 comprises 16 residues. From germline, CDR1 is SGHRS and CDR2 YFSETQ. Losses at the gene ends were 4 bases for V and 6 bases for J; bases not matched to a gene: 10.

In the case of this clonotype: Possible read error: a much larger clone is one base away. This chain uses TRBV23-1 with TRBJ2-2; D is possibly TRBD2 (5 bases). TRBV23-1 is reported as an ORF; its role is uncertain. There are 15 residues in the CDR3. The CDR3, as DNA: TGCGCCAGCAGTCAAACCCACCAGAACACCGGGGAGCCGTTTTTT. Protein: CASSQTHQNTGEPFF.

The sample holds many counts of this clonotype. Given a much more abundant clone one base away, this may be a read error. The final CDR3 position lacks the conserved phenylalanine or tryptophan, pointing to a likely read error. The chain couples TRBV29-1 to TRBJ2-2; D perhaps matches TRBD1 (6 bases). The ends were cut back, 4 bases at V and 7 bases at J, with 16 bases in the middle. Germline-derived CDR1 and CDR2 are SQVTM and ANQGSEA. This CDR3 contains 14 residues. The CDR3 reads CSVAYLRGSGELFI. CDR3 sequence (DNA): TGCAGCGTTGCTTATCTCAGGGGAAGCGGGGAGCTGTTTATT.

Concerning this clonotype itself: With a much larger clone just one base away, this may be a read error. The chain couples TRBV29-1 to TRBJ2-3; TRBD1 agrees at 11 bases. Germline V gene data show CDR1 as SQVTM and CDR2 as ANQGSEA. This CDR3 is 13 amino acids long. The CDR3 nucleotides are TGCAGCGTTAGGACAGGGGGCGCAGATACGCTGTATTTT. It yields the protein CSVRTGGADTLYF.

The sample holds many counts of this clonotype. The chain joins TRBV29-1 to TRBJ2-1, with D unclear. Germline CDR1 is SQVTM and CDR2 is ANQGSEA. The CDR3 spans 10 residues. Trimming shortened V by 5 bases and J by 4 bases, and 3 bases separated the two germline ends. CDR3 region: CSVQYNEQFF. CDR3 DNA: TGCAGCGTTCAGTACAATGAGCAGTTCTTC.

This clonotype was counted many times. The chain carries TRBV7-2 and TRBJ2-1; 7 bases fit TRBD2. There are 16 residues in the CDR3. V shed 1 base, J shed 3 bases, and the junction held 6 bases outside the gene matches. Germline CDR1 reads SGHTA; CDR2 reads FQGNSA. The CDR3 region is CASSLVGGGYYNEQFF. The CDR3 coding sequence is TGTGCCAGCAGCTTAGTTGGCGGGGGATACTACAATGAGCAGTTCTTC.

This clonotype was seen many times. This chain uses TRBV6-1 with TRBJ2-5; the match to TRBD1 covers 7 bases. Germline lookup yields CDR1 MNHNS and CDR2 SASEGT. V shed 4 bases, J shed 1 base, and the junction held 6 bases outside the gene matches. This CDR3 has 15 residues. CDR3 sequence: CASSGWDRGQETQYF. The CDR3 DNA reads as TGTGCCAGCAGTGGTTGGGACAGAGGCCAAGAGACCCAGTACTTC.

A remark on this clonotype: A read error is likely, as this CDR3 ends without the conserved phenylalanine or tryptophan. This sequence joins TRBV5-1 and TRBJ2-1, with 7 bases identical to TRBD2. Germline V gene lookup returns CDR1 SGHRS and CDR2 YFSETQ. This CDR3 region has 16 residues. V was pared by 5 bases and J by 8 bases, with 16 bases of the junction left unmatched. The CDR3 here is CASSPGSGRAGDEQFL. CDR3 nucleotides: TGCGCCAGCAGTCCAGGGTCGGGGAGGGCCGGTGATGAGCAGTTCCTC.

This clonotype was counted at least ten times. The chain uses TRBV7-8 and TRBJ2-7; TRBD2 matches at 12 bases. CDR3 length: 15 residues. J gave up 7 bases and V 2 bases, and 6 bases lay outside the gene matches. CDR1 is SGHVS and CDR2 is FQNEAQ in the germline V gene. CDR3 sequence reads: CASSLMTSGSREQYF. For the CDR3, the DNA is TGTGCCAGCAGCTTAATGACTAGCGGGAGTCGTGAGCAGTACTTC.

This clonotype has ten or more counts. J is TRBJ2-3 and V is TRBV19; 9 bases match TRBD1. With V trimmed by 5 bases and J by 2 bases, 2 bases remained unmatched. Germline V gives CDR1 LNHDA, CDR2 SQIVND (reference sequence). The CDR3 has 14 amino acids. This chain's CDR3 is CASSGTGPTDTQYF. The CDR3 nucleotides read TGTGCCAGTAGTGGGACAGGGCCCACAGATACGCAGTATTTT.

This clonotype was picked up many times. V usage is TRBV6-5 and J usage is TRBJ1-1; 7 bases match TRBD1. V lost 6 bases and J lost 5; bases outside the gene matches: 9. Germline V gives CDR1 MNHEY, CDR2 SVGAGI. The CDR3 length is 14 residues. DNA of the CDR3: TGTGCCAGCAGACCGACAGGGTGGAGTACTGAAGCTTTCTTT. It codes for CASRPTGWSTEAFF.

This clonotype was observed many times. The gene calls are TRBV5-1 and TRBJ2-5, with no clear D. The CDR3 totals 13 residues. V dropped 1 base and J dropped 0 bases, with 4 bases sitting between them. Per the germline V gene, CDR1 is SGHRS and CDR2 is YFSETQ. The DNA of the CDR3 is TGCGCCAGCAGCTTGAGTCACCAAGAGACCCAGTACTTC. Translating it yields CASSLSHQETQYF.

This clonotype was recorded at least ten times. The genes are TRBV28 and TRBJ1-1; D is unclear. CDR1 MDHEN and CDR2 SYDVKM come from the germline V gene. Deletions cut 2 bases from V and 0 bases from J, with 7 bases between. This CDR3 contains 14 residues. In nucleotides, the CDR3 is TGTGCCAGCAGTTTAATCGGTATGAACACTGAAGCTTTCTTT. It encodes CASSLIGMNTEAFF.

This clonotype came up many times. CDR3 region: CASRRGFSNYGYTF. The CDR3 DNA follows: TGTGCCAGCAGGCGAGGGTTTTCTAACTATGGCTACACCTTC. The chain joins TRBV2 to TRBJ1-2; D gene ambiguous. Per the germline V gene, CDR1 is SNHLY and CDR2 is FYNNEI. Trimming pared 6 bases from V and 0 bases from J, leaving 11 bases between. The CDR3 has 14 residues.

Comment on this clonotype: A much larger clonotype is one base distant, so this may be a read error. Lacking the conserved final phenylalanine or tryptophan, this CDR3 likely reflects a read error. The chain joins TRBV10-2 to TRBJ1-1, with 7 bases matching TRBD1. The CDR3 consists of 15 residues. J gave up 1 base and V 1 base, and 3 bases lay outside the gene matches. Germline V gives CDR1 WSHSY, CDR2 SAAADI. CDR3 coding DNA: TGCGCCAGCAGTGAGTATAGACAGGGGAACACTGAAGCTTTCCTT. This translates into CASSEYRQGNTEAFL.

There are many counts of this clonotype. This chain joins TRBV5-1 and TRBJ2-2, with 9 bases fitting TRBD2. The length of the CDR3 is 16 residues. The J segment lost 7 bases and the V segment lost 4 bases, leaving 11 bases of the junction unmatched. Germline V gene sequence: CDR1 SGHRS, CDR2 YFSETQ. The CDR3 reads CASSRNSGSSDGELFF. The CDR3 DNA follows: TGCGCCAGCAGCAGAAATAGCGGGAGTTCTGACGGGGAGCTGTTTTTT.

Remarks on this clonotype: This may be a read error: a much more frequent sequence differs by one nucleotide. The gene calls are TRBV28 and TRBJ2-3, with D unclear. The germline CDR1 and CDR2 sequences are MDHEN and SYDVKM. V was trimmed by 10 bases and J by 0 bases, leaving 20 bases between them. The CDR3 has 16 amino acids. The CDR3 DNA reads TGTGCCATCGACCTCGCCCCACAAGCCAGCACAGATACGCAGTATTTT. As protein: CAIDLAPQASTDTQYF.

The sample holds many counts of this clonotype. The rearrangement links TRBV12-3 or TRBV12-4 to TRBJ2-1, with 9 positions matching TRBD1. J was trimmed by 7 bases and V by 4 bases; bases with no gene match: 8. This CDR3 spans 15 amino acids. The CDR3 sequence: CASSSPGQGLNEQFF. The CDR3, as DNA: TGTGCCAGCAGTTCACCGGGACAGGGTTTGAATGAGCAGTTCTTC.

This clonotype was recorded at least ten times. The chain couples TRBV20-1 to TRBJ1-1; 7 bases agree with TRBD1. The V gene's germline CDR1 is DFQATT and CDR2 SNEGSKA (reference sequence). CDR3 length equals 13 residues. The V segment lost 6 bases and the J segment 4 bases; nucleotides outside the gene matches: 8. The CDR3 region is CSADAPGGTEAFF. In nucleotides, the CDR3 is TGCAGTGCAGACGCCCCAGGGGGCACTGAAGCTTTCTTT.

The chain employs TRBV19 and TRBJ2-1, with TRBD1 identical over 7 bases. This CDR3 comprises 18 residues. The ends lost 7 bases at V and 3 bases at J; junction bases unmatched: 18. The germline gives CDR1 LNHDA, CDR2 SQIVND (reference sequence). CDR3 coding DNA: TGTGCCAGTACTAAGGGCCCTTCCGCAGGGGGTGTCTACAATGAGCAGTTCTTC. Its translation: CASTKGPSAGGVYNEQFF. The full variable domain, with the rest looked up from reference TRBV19 and TRBJ2-1, is DGGITQSPKYLFRKEGQNVTLSCEQNLNHDAMYWYRQDPGQGLRLIYYSQIVNDFQKGDIAEGYSVSREKKESFPLTVTSAQKNPTAFYLCASTKGPSAGGVYNEQFFGPGTRLTVL.

Many counts were recorded for this clonotype. The chain is built from TRBV6-1 and TRBJ1-1; TRBD1 matches at 8 bases. This CDR3 is built from 15 residues. The germline gives CDR1 MNHNS, CDR2 SASEGT. V dropped 6 bases and J dropped 2; count of bases not matched to a gene: 8. CDR3 nucleotide sequence: TGTGCCAGCAGCGATCAGGGGGCTAGTAACACTGAAGCTTTCTTT. Protein product: CASSDQGASNTEAFF.

This clonotype has at least ten counts. Because the CDR3's place on the DNA is in doubt, the DNA is left out and the CDR3 is given as listed by TCRdb. The chain combines TRBV13 with TRBJ1-1; TRBD1, the table's D call, lacks a check against the DNA. Both ends counted, the CDR3 spans 14 residues. Germline-derived CDR1 and CDR2 are PRHDT and FYEKMQ (reference sequence). The CDR3 is CASSLWTRNTEAFF.